The present T cell receptor (beta chain) was sequenced within a study of regulatory T cells in long-lasting Graves disease (dated by TCRdb to about 2021). Notes on the research overall: Newly diagnosed Graves' disease patients had taken antithyroid drugs for less than 3 months. This study used TCR sequencing and RNA sequencing of peripheral blood to compare persistent Graves' disease patients against newly diagnosed Graves' disease patients. The study was conducted in China and was registered as a clinical trial. A total of around 33 samples were covered by TCR sequencing, comprising 13 persistent and roughly 20 newly diagnosed Graves' disease patients. General study outcomes and caveats: Sequencing and analysis were restricted to the TCR beta chain. The small sample size was acknowledged by the authors as a limitation that may reduce accuracy. Peripheral blood alone was examined, since thyroid tissue, which constituted the primary lesion, could not be accessed. Patients with persistent disease shared more public clonotypes (approximately 2,500) than newly diagnosed patients did (approximately 990). Preferential use of TRBV28, TRBJ1-2 and TRBJ2-5 was observed in persistent disease, whereas TRBV20-1 and TRBJ2-1 were favored in newly diagnosed disease. Lower TCR Shannon entropy and fewer highly expanded clones were observed in persistent Graves' disease patients than in newly diagnosed patients, which suggested clonal expansion.

According to the study, the label for this sample's time point signals: newly diagnosed GD, antithyroid drugs for less than 3 months. RNA was extracted from PBMCs in TRIzol for both TCR sequencing and RNA sequencing. The diagnosis of Graves' disease was made according to American Thyroid Association guidelines. Recruitment of patients was carried out at an endocrinology department in Xi'an, China. Each patient gave around 9 milliliters of peripheral blood, collected in an EDTA anticoagulant tube. PBMCs were isolated by Ficoll Paque Plus density gradient separation without further T cell sorting. An Agilent 2100 Bioanalyzer and agarose gel were used to assess RNA quality, and a NanoDrop 2000 was used to measure RNA concentration. This clonotype was observed many times. No cognate antigen has been identified for it. No much larger clone exists at a distance of one base, and base qualities are not known.

From cysteine to phenylalanine, the CDR3 is 15 amino acids long. The sequence is cut down to CDR3 DNA, 45 bases in frame from base 1. From the germline V gene (reference sequence), CDR1 is LNHDA and CDR2 is SQIVND. V and J lose 8 bases and 9 bases, and a span of 23 bases separates them. Library prep was done by multiplex PCR. Sequencing was carried out with an Illumina HiSeq 4000. To build TCR beta libraries, CDR3 regions were amplified by Arm-PCR using iRepertoire HTBI primers. Before sequencing, the PCR products went through gel purification. For the original study's pipeline: Gene usage analysis of CDR3 amino acid clonotypes used the 60 to 80 TRBV and some 15 TRBJ segments found across samples. COPE and FqMerger were used to merge the filtered high-quality paired reads into contigs. BLAST was used to align contigs to IMGT TRBV, TRBD and TRBJ reference genes, with CDR3 defined following IMGT. Any clonotype with a frequency above 0.1% was classified as a highly expanded clone. Shannon entropy was used to measure repertoire diversity, and the Gini coefficient was used to measure V-J evenness. A clonotype found in more than one individual was treated as public. TCRdb cleaned the public reads at Q25 with fastp, built clones with MiXCR and kept in-frame beta chains. CDR3 protein sequences are deduplicated, and each keeps its most common genes and DNA. These V and J calls are TCRdb output, not the study's own analysis. The table for this sample lists a few hundred thousand distinct CDR3 sequences; approximately 16% of them were counted only once. Approximately 7.8% of the sample lies in the top ten.

These sequences were also reported in another study, on T cells in Graves' hyperthyroidism and ophthalmopathy. As that second study puts it: Graves' hyperthyroidism was defined as stable when no progression to ophthalmopathy occurred over 18 months of follow-up. Hyperthyroidism patients were newly diagnosed, had a disease duration of under 2 months, and were aged 18 to 65 years. The study excluded patients with uncontrolled infections, other autoimmune diseases, pregnancy or lactation. Diagnoses were based on clinical symptoms, serum thyroxine and TRAb, thyroid ultrasound and orbital computed tomography. For the first round of RT-PCR on the TCR CDR3, the HTBI primer set was used together with the Qiagen OneStep RT-PCR kit. Blood samples also contained most of the expanded thyroid clonotypes (frequency above 0.001), which suggests that blood repertoires may reflect thyroid immune responses. In cross-validation, a model built on a 13 V-J signature told ophthalmopathy apart from stable hyperthyroidism with under 90% sensitivity and 81% to 82% specificity, and in testing the same model reached 80%/75%. During validation, the model predicted progression to ophthalmopathy a median of around six months ahead of onset, with just under 71% sensitivity and around 73% specificity. TCR V-J signatures able to tell the groups apart were searched for in a discovery cohort of 90 to 100 patients, of whom 40 to 45 had Graves' ophthalmopathy and 55 to 65 had stable Graves' hyperthyroidism. Prospective prediction of ophthalmopathy was tested in an independent validation cohort of fewer than 20 hyperthyroidism patients and roughly 16 patients who later progressed to ophthalmopathy. The approximately 90 discovery patients were divided at random into training and test sets in a 7:3 ratio. In addition, the study compared T-cell repertoires in thyroid tissue and in blood from over 5 Graves' hyperthyroidism patients. Once sampling was done, hyperthyroidism patients were given methimazole at a starting dose of 30 mg daily, whereas ophthalmopathy patients were given high-dose intravenous methylprednisolone. A second multiplex PCR round built the libraries, followed by size selection and purification. The libraries were sequenced on an Illumina HiSeq2000 using paired-end 100 bp reads. SOAPnuke was used to process the raw data, with reads discarded if the reads contained adapters or uncalled bases, had a mean Phred below 15, or lacked an exact constant-primer or identifier match. COPE v1.2.5 was used to merge high-quality paired reads, and clonotypes were defined as unique nucleotide sequences. MiTCR v1.1 was used to align the clonotypes against IMGT TRBV, TRBD and TRBJ reference segments. Analysis was restricted to V-J combinations with a frequency above 0.0001, which covered about 99% of repertoires. The TCS score was defined as F50 (clonal expansion) divided by E x V (chaos), with BLOSUM62-based TCRdist calculated between CDR3 peptides within each V-J. Welch's t-statistics and random forest reduced around 550 V-J features to 13, which were used in a naive Bayes classifier (R e1071). Sample size was not statistically predetermined, and investigators were not blinded to group allocation. The paper reports TCR Vbeta CDR3 sequencing of over 120 peripheral blood samples: around 45 ophthalmopathy, roughly 74 hyperthyroidism and roughly 17 progressor patients.

This clonotype originated in a woman aged 35 to 49 with Graves disease. Donor details come from another sample of the same person, matched by shared clones. Sequencing used peripheral blood mononuclear cells (PBMCs), obtained at new diagnosis, from a patient treated with antithyroid drugs. The rearranged chain carries TRBV19 and TRBJ1-5, with no reliable assignment of the D segment. The CDR3 corresponds to CASRPPGQVMGPQHF. The DNA reads TGTGCCAGTCGCCCTCCCGGGCAGGTCATGGGGCCCCAGCATTTT.